This T cell receptor beta chain is drawn from a study of T cells in Graves' hyperthyroidism and ophthalmopathy. The overall study: Prior to any treatment, at the point of initial diagnosis, peripheral blood was collected.

Study-wide points: For ophthalmopathy, model prediction preceded onset by a median roughly 6.2 months.

This clonotype was found many times. Its specificity is not known. Template material for amplifying TCR beta CDR3 regions consisted of RNA transcripts. First-round RT-PCR with HTBI primers amplified the TCR CDR3 region. TCRdb processed the multiplex PCR reads anew with MiXCR; each CDR3 protein has one entry. The data show around 350,000 distinct CDR3 sequences, roughly a sixth seen once. Sequencing was performed on blood. The TCR originated in a woman in her twenties or thirties with Graves' hyperthyroidism that later progressed to Graves' ophthalmopathy.

The CDR3 loop reads CASSHRLAGGQETQYF. The CDR3 coding sequence is TGTGCCAGCAGCCATAGACTAGCGGGGGGCCAAGAGACCCAGTACTTC. V usage is TRBV12-3 or TRBV12-4 and J usage is TRBJ2-5; 13 bases are shared with TRBD2. The CDR3 contains 16 residues. With 6 bases clipped from V and 1 base from J, the junction kept 5 bases outside the gene matches.